These 13 T cell receptor beta chains originate from one sample sequenced in a study of CD8+CD57+ T cells in acquired aplastic anemia. CDR3 and TCR beta VDJ profiling relied on a genomic DNA template. Each CDR3 protein gets one entry after TCRdb re-called the reads with MiXCR. This table holds about 81,000 distinct CDR3 sequences, less than 60% found once. Source material: sorted CD4+, CD8+, or CD8+CD57+ T cells (not recorded which) from PBMCs. Every receptor here comes from a human donor in good health, serving as a control.

This clonotype was observed at least ten times. V usage is TRBV25-1 and J usage is TRBJ1-1, with TRBD1 as a possible D gene (5 bases). The V gene's germline CDR1 is MGHDK and CDR2 SYGVNS. V lost 4 bases and J lost 7, with 16 bases in between. CDR3 length: 14 amino acids. This chain's CDR3 is CASSVGLAHNEAFF. The DNA for the CDR3 is TGTGCCAGCAGTGTGGGACTCGCTCACAATGAAGCTTTCTTT.

A word on this clonotype: The junction shows a germline mismatch at one end, possibly a read error. This chain connects TRBV12-3 or TRBV12-4 to TRBJ1-1, with D perhaps matching TRBD1 (5 bases). This CDR3 has 14 residues. CDR3 loop: CANSLVGRDTEAFF. The CDR3 DNA reads TGTGCCAACAGTTTAGTGGGACGGGACACTGAAGCTTTCTTT.

This clonotype was seen many times. The gene calls are TRBV7-9 and TRBJ2-7; D is possibly TRBD1 or TRBD2 (5 bases each). V lost 5 bases, J lost 2 bases, and 13 bases lay in between. This CDR3 has 14 residues. Germline-derived CDR1 and CDR2 are SEHNR and FQNEAQ (reference sequence). This CDR3 reads CASSPRDGPYEQYF. The DNA of the CDR3 is TGTGCCAGCAGCCCCCGGGACGGCCCCTACGAGCAGTACTTC.

About this clonotype: The germline gene is not matched at one end of the junction; a read error may be the cause. The rearrangement uses TRBV29-1 and TRBJ2-7; the D is unclear. CDR1 and CDR2 (germline): SQVTM, ANQGSEA. The CDR3 consists of 11 residues. The CDR3 DNA is TGCAGCGGCACAAAAGGCTACAAGCAGTACTTC. The encoded protein is CSGTKGYKQYF.

This clonotype was counted many times. The chain links TRBV19 to TRBJ2-3; 10 nucleotides align to TRBD1. J was trimmed by 1 base and V by 5 bases; bases with no gene match: 3. Germline V gene lookup returns CDR1 LNHDA and CDR2 SQIVND (reference sequence). The CDR3 runs 15 residues. The CDR3 DNA sequence: TGTGCCAGTAGTGATGGACAGGGGGGCACAGATACGCAGTATTTT. This translates into CASSDGQGGTDTQYF.

The chain is built from TRBV5-8 and TRBJ1-3; D not resolved. The CDR3 runs 15 residues. V lost 4 bases to trimming and J lost 0 bases, with 11 bases between them. The germline V gene has CDR1 SGHTS and CDR2 YDEGEE. The CDR3 region is CASSPIGSSGNTIYF. The DNA for the CDR3 is TGTGCCAGCAGCCCGATAGGGAGCTCTGGAAACACCATATATTTT.

This clonotype has a count of ten or more. This chain joins TRBV6-5 and TRBJ2-1; D perhaps matches TRBD2 (6 bases). From germline, CDR1 is MNHEY and CDR2 SVGAGI. The ends were cut back, 4 bases at V and 6 bases at J, with 10 bases in the middle. This CDR3 is 13 amino acids long. CDR3 DNA sequence: TGTGCCAGCAGTTCGGGGGACCTCAATGAGCAGTTCTTC. Its protein product is CASSSGDLNEQFF.

This clonotype was observed a single time. This chain uses TRBV12-3 or TRBV12-4 with TRBJ2-2; the D gene is possibly TRBD1 (5 bases). This CDR3 has 16 amino acids. V lost 6 bases and J 5 bases, leaving 19 bases between the germline ends. The CDR3 loop is CASSLLGSGATGELFF. The CDR3 DNA is TGTGCCAGCAGCCTTCTGGGAAGTGGGGCAACCGGGGAGCTGTTTTTT.

This clonotype was seen more than once but under ten times. This sequence joins TRBV5-1 and TRBJ1-1; unclear D gene. The V end lost 1 base, the J end lost 3 bases, and 4 bases lay between the germline ends. CDR3 size: 12 residues. Germline V gene lookup returns CDR1 SGHRS and CDR2 YFSETQ. The CDR3 sequence is CASSLLDTEAFF. The CDR3 DNA reads TGCGCCAGCAGCTTGCTGGACACTGAAGCTTTCTTT. Full variable domain (missing parts from reference TRBV5-1 and TRBJ1-1): KAGVTQTPRYLIKTRGQQVTLSCSPISGHRSVSWYQQTPGQGLQFLFEYFSETQRNKGNFPGRFSGRQFSNSRSEMNVSTLELGDSALYLCASSLLDTEAFFGQGTRLTVV.

The V call is TRBV18, the J call TRBJ2-3; D possibly corresponds to TRBD1 (6 bases). Germline loops: CDR1 KGHSH, CDR2 LQKENI. The V end was cut by 6 bases, the J end by 2 bases, with 12 bases between. The length of the CDR3 is 14 residues. The CDR3 nucleotides are TGTGCCAGCTCTCGGGACACCGCCACAGATACGCAGTATTTT. As protein: CASSRDTATDTQYF.

The V gene is TRBV9, the J gene TRBJ2-5; 10 bases map to TRBD2. CDR3 length equals 16 residues. Germline assignment: CDR1 SGDLS and CDR2 YYNGEE. Losses at the gene ends were 5 bases for V and 0 bases for J; bases not matched to a gene: 7. CDR3 bases: TGTGCCAGCAGTTACCTAGCGGGGGAGTACCAAGAGACCCAGTACTTC. Amino acid sequence: CASSYLAGEYQETQYF.

This clonotype was seen ten or more times. The V and J genes are TRBV9 and TRBJ2-1; no firm D call. V was clipped by 0 bases and J by 9 bases, with 10 bases between them. The CDR3 length is 13 residues. The V gene's germline CDR1 is SGDLS and CDR2 YYNGEE. CDR3 residues: CASSVVGDPEQFF. In nucleotides, the CDR3 is TGTGCCAGCAGCGTAGTAGGAGATCCTGAGCAGTTCTTC.

Note on this clonotype: Relative to the germline gene, one junction end is altered; a read error may explain this. The rearrangement joins TRBV6-1 to TRBJ2-7; 8 bases agree with TRBD2. Per germline, CDR1 MNHNS and CDR2 SASEGT. This CDR3 has 12 amino acids. CDR3 in amino acids: CAIRGGSCEQYF. In nucleotides, the CDR3 is TGTGCCATCCGGGGGGGCTCCTGCGAGCAGTACTTC.